The 29 T cell receptor beta chains below were found in one sample sequenced in a study of a mutant IDH1 vaccine in newly diagnosed glioma. Time point in this sample: baseline, week 1 (first vaccination visit). This sample's treatment: pre-vaccination baseline after standard-of-care therapy. Profiling relied on immunoSEQ multiplex PCR, and the TCRdb table lists in-frame clones only, not all of them. Of roughly 35,000 clones listed, less than 90% were seen once; the top ten hold 4.8%. The sample here was PBMCs, taken from a glioma patient treated with radiotherapy, temozolomide or both. Source of these receptors: a middle-aged woman with glioma.

The chain employs TRBV30 and TRBJ2-2; 11 bases line up with TRBD2. J gave up 7 bases and V 3 bases, and 7 bases lay outside the gene matches. This CDR3 region has 15 residues. CDR1 is GTSNPN, CDR2 SVGIG, per germline (reference sequence). CDR3 region: CAWRVAGGPGGELFF. For the CDR3, the DNA is TGTGCCTGGAGGGTAGCGGGAGGGCCGGGCGGGGAGCTGTTTTTT.

V is TRBV6-5 and J is TRBJ1-5, with TRBD1 as a possible D gene (5 bases). CDR3 length: 12 residues. V shed 7 bases and J shed 5 bases, with 9 bases lying between them. The germline gives CDR1 MNHEY, CDR2 SVGAGI. CDR3 protein: CASKGPDQPQHF. The CDR3 coding sequence is TGTGCCAGCAAGGGGCCAGATCAGCCCCAGCATTTT.

This chain joins TRBV4-3 and TRBJ1-2; D uncertain. V was clipped by 2 bases and J by 4 bases, with 20 bases between them. Germline CDR1 LGHNA, CDR2 YSLEER. CDR3 length: 17 amino acids. The CDR3 DNA sequence: TGCGCCAGCAGCCAAACACTACCGGGGTACTCGGGCTATGGCTACACCTTC. The encoded protein is CASSQTLPGYSGYGYTF.

This clone is a singleton in its sample. The rearrangement uses TRBV6-5 and TRBJ1-1; D might be TRBD1 (5 bases). V lost 0 bases, J lost 4 bases, and 12 bases lay in between. This CDR3 is built from 15 residues. CDR1 and CDR2 from the germline V gene are MNHEY and SVGAGI. CDR3 residues: CASSYSFLGGTEAFF. The DNA for the CDR3 is TGTGCCAGCAGTTACTCTTTTCTGGGGGGCACTGAAGCTTTCTTT.

CDR3 protein: CASRIAGGNSPLHF. CDR3 coding DNA: TGTGCCAGCAGAATTGCAGGGGGTAATTCACCCCTCCACTTT. The chain joins TRBV6-5 to TRBJ1-6; 7 nucleotides match TRBD1. CDR3 length equals 14 residues. V lost 6 bases to trimming and J lost 6 bases; unmatched junction nucleotides: 5. Germline V CDR1 and CDR2: MNHEY, SVGAGI.

The chain carries TRBV2 and TRBJ2-1, with TRBD2 matching 14 bases. The germline V gene encodes CDR1 SNHLY and CDR2 FYNNEI. J gave up 7 bases and V 10 bases, and 6 bases lay outside the gene matches. There are 14 residues in the CDR3. The CDR3 DNA reads as TGTGCCACGGGGACTAGCGGGAGACTTAATGAGCAGTTCTTC. This codes for CATGTSGRLNEQFF. The variable domain in full, with the rest retrieved from reference TRBV2 and TRBJ2-1, is EPEVTQTPSHQVTQMGQEVILRCVPISNHLYFYWYRQILGQKVEFLVSFYNNEISEKSEIFDDQFSVERPDGSNFTLKIRSTKLEDSAMYFCATGTSGRLNEQFFGPGTRLTVL.

The V call is TRBV7-9, the J call TRBJ1-2; TRBD1 might be the D (5 bases). This CDR3 is 13 amino acids long. Germline V lookup: CDR1 SEHNR, CDR2 FQNEAQ (reference sequence). V lost 0 bases and J lost 8, with 10 bases in between. The CDR3 is CASSLAGTGGYTF. The CDR3 region has the DNA TGTGCCAGCAGCTTAGCGGGGACGGGAGGCTACACCTTC.

This rearrangement joins TRBV6-1 to TRBJ1-5; 7 bases match TRBD1. Germline values: CDR1 MNHNS, CDR2 SASEGT. The V gene end was trimmed by 6 bases and the J gene end by 4 bases; junction bases not matched to a gene: 3. The CDR3 covers 13 residues. The CDR3 DNA reads as TGTGCCAGCAGGGACAGGTCAAATCAGCCCCAGCATTTT. Its translation: CASRDRSNQPQHF.

The chain recombines TRBV4-3 with TRBJ2-6, with a possible D match to TRBD1 (6 bases). CDR1 and CDR2 (germline): LGHNA, YSLEER. The CDR3 totals 16 residues. The V and J ends lost 0 bases and 3 bases respectively, with 9 bases between them. The CDR3 DNA is TGCGCCAGCAGCCAAGAGTCCAGGGGTGGGGCCAACGTCCTGACTTTC. Its protein product is CASSQESRGGANVLTF.

This chain joins TRBV2 and TRBJ2-1; TRBD2 matches at 11 bases. Looked up from germline, CDR1 is SNHLY and CDR2 is FYNNEI. The CDR3 covers 16 residues. V gave up 2 bases and J gave up 3 bases; unmatched junction bases: 3. The CDR3 spells CASSELGLAGYNEQFF. The CDR3 bases are TGTGCCAGCAGTGAATTAGGACTAGCGGGCTACAATGAGCAGTTCTTC.

V gene TRBV4-1 combines with J gene TRBJ1-2, with D perhaps TRBD1 (5 bases). The CDR3 covers 13 residues. V was trimmed by 2 bases and J by 6 bases, leaving 10 bases between them. Germline V gene data show CDR1 as MGHRA and CDR2 as YSYEKL. The CDR3 bases are TGCGCCAGCAGCCAACACGGGGGGAATGGCTACACCTTC. It codes for CASSQHGGNGYTF.

As for this clone: Other nucleotide sequences in the sample specify the same CDR3. The chain combines TRBV7-6 with TRBJ1-1, with D tentatively TRBD1 (5 bases). The CDR3 has 13 amino acids. Germline loops: CDR1 SGHVS, CDR2 FNYEAQ. Trimming left V 5 bases short and J 2 bases short, with 9 bases between. CDR3 bases: TGTGCCAGCAGCCCCGGACACAACACTGAAGCTTTCTTT. Its translation: CASSPGHNTEAFF. The full variable domain, completed using reference TRBV7-6 and TRBJ1-1, is GAGVSQSPRYKVTKRGQDVALRCDPISGHVSLYWYRQALGQGPEFLTYFNYEAQQDKSGLPNDRFSAERPEGSISTLTIQRTEQRDSAMYRCASSPGHNTEAFFGQGTRLTVV.

The V call is TRBV5-6, the J call TRBJ1-2, with D unclear. Between the trimmed V and J ends, which lost 1 base and 4 bases, there was a span of 8 bases. The CDR3 runs to 13 residues. Germline CDR1 reads SGHDT; CDR2 reads YYEEEE. The CDR3 DNA is TGTGCCAGCAGCTTGTTTGCCTCCTATGGCTACACCTTC. Protein product: CASSLFASYGYTF.

The chain links TRBV6-1 to TRBJ1-4, with 7 bases lining up with TRBD1. CDR3 length equals 14 residues. Germline loops: CDR1 MNHNS, CDR2 SASEGT. The junction had 6 bases not matched to a gene; V was cut back by 7 bases and J by 4 bases. The CDR3 loop is CASTMTGSNEKLFF. The CDR3 coding sequence is TGTGCCAGCACCATGACAGGGAGTAATGAAAAACTGTTTTTT.

In this sample, this clone turned up once. The chain recombines TRBV4-3 with TRBJ1-1, with 9 bases matching TRBD1. CDR1 LGHNA and CDR2 YSLEER come from the germline V gene. The CDR3 length is 17 residues. Trimming removed 0 bases from V and 6 bases from J; junction bases left unmatched: 11. For the CDR3, the DNA is TGCGCCAGCAGCCAAGAGATCTATGACAGGGGGAGGCCTGAAGCTTTCTTT. Encoded protein: CASSQEIYDRGRPEAFF.

The rearrangement uses TRBV6-1 and TRBJ2-1; D is possibly TRBD2 (6 bases). V lost 8 bases and J 6 bases, leaving 11 bases between the germline ends. Germline V lookup: CDR1 MNHNS, CDR2 SASEGT. The CDR3 is made up of 12 amino acids. The DNA for the CDR3 is TGTGCCAGCGGATGGCGGGGCAATGAGCAGTTCTTC. Protein sequence: CASGWRGNEQFF.

This chain links TRBV12-5 with TRBJ2-7, with 7 bases fitting TRBD1. The CDR3 sequence is 17 residues long. Per the germline V gene, CDR1 is LGHNT and CDR2 is FRNRAP. V was clipped by 0 bases and J by 4 bases; unmatched bases: 12. The CDR3 bases are TGTGCTAGTGGTTTGGTAGGAGCACGACAGGGATTATACGAGCAGTACTTC. The encoded protein is CASGLVGARQGLYEQYF.

The J gene is TRBJ2-7, the V gene TRBV5-4, with TRBD2 matching over 8 bases. Trimming took 0 bases from V and 3 from J; bases not matched to a gene: 5. The CDR3 is 15 amino acids. Germline lookup yields CDR1 SGHNT and CDR2 YYREEE (reference sequence). CDR3 in amino acids: CASSLAGLEGYEQYF. The CDR3 DNA follows: TGTGCCAGCAGCTTGGCGGGACTAGAGGGCTACGAGCAGTACTTC.

The chain is built from TRBV30 and TRBJ2-3; 14 nucleotides match TRBD2. Trimming removed 2 bases from V and 7 bases from J; junction bases left unmatched: 5. The CDR3 loop spans 15 amino acids. Looked up from germline, CDR1 is GTSNPN and CDR2 is SVGIG (reference sequence). Here the CDR3 DNA reads TGTGCCTGGAGTTTGACTAGCGGGAGGGTAAATACGCAGTATTTT. It encodes CAWSLTSGRVNTQYF.

The V gene is TRBV4-3, the J gene TRBJ1-2; 8 bases match TRBD1. This CDR3 is 15 amino acids long. Trimming cost V 2 bases and J 2 bases; bases outside gene matches: 4. Germline V lookup: CDR1 LGHNA, CDR2 YSLEER. The CDR3 region has the DNA TGCGCCAGCAGCCAAAGCAGGGGGCTGAACTATGGCTACACCTTC. This encodes CASSQSRGLNYGYTF.

The chain joins TRBV5-1 to TRBJ1-1; D is unclear. The CDR3 has 13 residues. In germline, CDR1 is SGHRS, CDR2 YFSETQ. V lost 4 bases and J 1 base, leaving 8 bases between the germline ends. The CDR3 sequence is CASSPLGNTEAFF. CDR3 coding DNA: TGCGCCAGCAGCCCCCTTGGGAACACTGAAGCTTTCTTT.

This clone was picked up one time. The CDR3 is CASSLGYRAEQYF. The DNA of the CDR3 is TGTGCCAGCAGCTTAGGGTACAGGGCTGAGCAGTACTTC. The rearrangement links TRBV7-2 to TRBJ2-7, with a possible D match to TRBD1 (6 bases). The germline V and J ends were trimmed by 1 base and 7 bases, with 11 bases remaining between them. The CDR3 spans 13 residues. The germline V gene has CDR1 SGHTA and CDR2 FQGNSA.

The table lists this clone with a count of one. V and J are TRBV7-2 and TRBJ2-7; 9 bases align to TRBD2. V trimming: 1 base; J trimming: 6 bases; junction bases outside the gene matches: 4. Germline V CDR1 and CDR2: SGHTA, FQGNSA. The CDR3 length is 14 residues. The CDR3 spells CASSLVGLASEQYF. DNA for the CDR3: TGTGCCAGCAGCTTAGTGGGACTAGCTAGCGAGCAGTACTTC.

This chain joins TRBV27 and TRBJ2-6; D is undetermined. This CDR3 comprises 13 residues. V lost 8 bases and J lost 4, with 9 bases in between. Germline V lookup: CDR1 MNHEY, CDR2 SMNVEV (reference sequence). In DNA, the CDR3 is TGTGCCAGCGGGTTCTACGGGGCCAACGTCCTGACTTTC. It codes for CASGFYGANVLTF.

This chain joins TRBV18 and TRBJ1-5, with a tentative D call TRBD1 (5 bases). Trimming removed 2 bases at V and 0 bases at J, with 5 bases between. This CDR3 contains 14 residues. Germline CDR1 and CDR2: KGHSH and LQKENI. CDR3 sequence reads: CASSPGHSNQPQHF. CDR3 nucleotides: TGTGCCAGCTCACCAGGACATAGCAATCAGCCCCAGCATTTT.

Relative to its sample, this clone is medium-sized. The genes are TRBV5-6 and TRBJ1-2; D gene unclear. V dropped 5 bases and J dropped 4 bases, with 12 bases sitting between them. The CDR3 runs 13 residues. Germline V gene sequence: CDR1 SGHDT, CDR2 YYEEEE. CDR3 in amino acids: CASSVGQAYGYTF. The CDR3 bases are TGTGCCAGCAGTGTTGGGCAAGCCTATGGCTACACCTTC.

The chain is built from TRBV7-9 and TRBJ2-7, with 7 bases fitting TRBD1. This CDR3 is built from 13 residues. From germline, CDR1 is SEHNR and CDR2 FQNEAQ (reference sequence). The ends lost 5 bases at V and 6 bases at J; junction bases unmatched: 7. The CDR3 protein is CASSLTTGVEQYF. In nucleotides, the CDR3 is TGTGCCAGCAGCCTGACTACAGGGGTCGAGCAGTACTTC.

This chain connects TRBV5-1 to TRBJ2-7, with 9 bases fitting TRBD1. Germline loops: CDR1 SGHRS, CDR2 YFSETQ. The CDR3 extends over 14 amino acids. Trimming removed 3 bases from V and 3 bases from J; junction bases left unmatched: 4. CDR3 nucleotides: TGCGCCAGCAGCTCACCGGGACAGGGCTACGAGCAGTACTTC. Its translation is CASSSPGQGYEQYF.

The DNA of the CDR3 is TGCAGCGTGCGACGACAGGGTTCGCGGAACACTGAAGCTTTCTTT. It is translated as CSVRRQGSRNTEAFF. V is TRBV29-1 and J is TRBJ1-1; TRBD1 matches 7 bases. The junction had 11 bases not matched to a gene; V was cut back by 6 bases and J by 1 base. Germline V lookup: CDR1 SQVTM, CDR2 ANQGSEA. The CDR3 consists of 15 residues.